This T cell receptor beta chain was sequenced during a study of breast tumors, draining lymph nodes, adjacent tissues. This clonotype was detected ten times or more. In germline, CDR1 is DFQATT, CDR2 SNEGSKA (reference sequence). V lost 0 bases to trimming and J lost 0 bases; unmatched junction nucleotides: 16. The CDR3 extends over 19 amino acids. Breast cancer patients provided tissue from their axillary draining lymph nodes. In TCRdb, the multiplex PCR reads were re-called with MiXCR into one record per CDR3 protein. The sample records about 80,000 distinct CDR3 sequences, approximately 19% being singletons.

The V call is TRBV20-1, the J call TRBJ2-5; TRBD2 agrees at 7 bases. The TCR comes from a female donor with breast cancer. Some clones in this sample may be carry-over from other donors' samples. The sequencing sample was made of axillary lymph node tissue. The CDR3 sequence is CSARDSVGKLAKHQETQYF. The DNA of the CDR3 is TGCAGTGCTAGAGATTCGGTTGGGAAACTAGCGAAGCACCAAGAGACCCAGTACTTC.